The 2 T cell receptor beta chains given below trace back to one sample, sequenced in a study of cytomegalovirus exposure and HLA in healthy donors. With 60 Vbeta and 13 Jbeta primers, the PCR was carried out. Clones were sequenced by immunoSEQ multiplex PCR, and TCRdb holds only the in-frame ones, with some missing. This repertoire shows around 150,000 clones, around 83% found once; its top ten account for more than 2%. The sequenced sample consisted of PBMCs. These receptors were collected from a man aged 18 to 29 in good health and CMV-seropositive.

The chain joins TRBV7-3 to TRBJ2-3; 7 positions match TRBD1. This CDR3 spans 15 amino acids. CDR1 is SGHTA, CDR2 FQGTGA, per germline. V was pared by 2 bases and J by 3 bases, with 5 bases of the junction left unmatched. CDR3 amino acids: CASSLDRAYTDTQYF. The CDR3 nucleotides are TGTGCCAGCAGCTTAGACAGGGCTTATACAGATACGCAGTATTTT. The variable domain in full, completed from reference TRBV7-3 and TRBJ2-3, reads GAGVSQTPSNKVTEKGKYVELRCDPISGHTALYWYRQSLGQGPEFLIYFQGTGAADDSGLPNDRFFAVRPEGSVSTLKIQRTERGDSAVYLCASSLDRAYTDTQYFGPGTRLTVL.

J is TRBJ1-4 and V is TRBV6-5; D is undetermined. The CDR3 is 15 residues long. From germline, CDR1 is MNHEY and CDR2 SVGAGI. V lost 2 bases, J lost 0 bases, and 7 bases lay in between. CDR3 in amino acids: CASSYRGTTNEKLFF. CDR3 bases: TGTGCCAGCAGTTACCGCGGAACAACTAATGAAAAACTGTTTTTT.